What follows are 30 T cell receptor beta chains derived from one specimen sequenced in a study of blood T cells in healthy people across ages. A second PCR, run for about 7 to 12 cycles, used a sample-barcoded 5' primer plus a J-beta primer mix. TCRdb fed the 5' RACE reads into MiXCR, producing one record per CDR3 protein. Of fewer than 800,000 distinct CDR3 sequences listed, less than 40% are singletons. The sequenced sample consisted of blood. All receptors come from a woman aged 80 or over in good health.

This clonotype was seen a handful of times. The chain's CDR3 is CASSPSGPGNEQYF. Here the CDR3 DNA reads TGTGCCAGCAGCCCCTCGGGGCCTGGGAATGAGCAGTACTTC. The chain links TRBV7-6 to TRBJ2-5; D is possibly TRBD1 or TRBD2 (5 bases each). CDR3 length: 14 amino acids. The V end lost 5 bases, the J end lost 11 bases, and 21 bases lay between the germline ends. Germline assignment: CDR1 SGHVS and CDR2 FNYEAQ. The entire variable domain, with the rest obtained from reference TRBV7-6 and TRBJ2-5, is as follows: GAGVSQSPRYKVTKRGQDVALRCDPISGHVSLYWYRQALGQGPEFLTYFNYEAQQDKSGLPNDRFSAERPEGSISTLTIQRTEQRDSAMYRCASSPSGPGNEQYFGPGTRLLVL.

The J gene is TRBJ1-2, the V gene TRBV29-1; D is perhaps TRBD1 (5 bases). The CDR3 is 15 amino acids. V gave up 4 bases and J gave up 4 bases, with 19 bases separating them. CDR1 SQVTM and CDR2 ANQGSEA come from the germline V gene. CDR3 sequence: CSVVGRLQGVYGYTF. The DNA of the CDR3 is TGCAGCGTTGTAGGGCGTCTTCAGGGCGTCTATGGCTACACCTTC.

The J gene is TRBJ2-1, the V gene TRBV7-9; TRBD2 might be the D (6 bases). The V gene's germline CDR1 is SEHNR and CDR2 FQNEAQ (reference sequence). This CDR3 is 15 amino acids long. Trimming took off 1 base at V and 7 bases at J, with 14 bases between the two ends. CDR3 region: CASSLGGVLYNEQFF. CDR3 coding DNA: TGTGCCAGCAGCTTAGGGGGGGTACTCTATAATGAGCAGTTCTTC.

V is TRBV2 and J is TRBJ2-1; 12 bases agree with TRBD2. In germline, CDR1 is SNHLY, CDR2 FYNNEI. Germline trimming cut 2 bases from V and 6 bases from J; bases unmatched to any gene: 2. This CDR3 contains 15 residues. CDR3: CASSERTSGINEQFF. The CDR3 coding sequence is TGTGCCAGCAGTGAAAGGACTAGCGGGATCAATGAGCAGTTCTTC.

With regard to this clonotype: This could be a read error, since a much larger clone is one nucleotide away. CDR3 region: CASRILGLEETQYF. The CDR3 DNA is TGTGCCAGTAGGATACTAGGACTAGAAGAGACCCAGTACTTC. This rearrangement joins TRBV19 to TRBJ2-5, with TRBD2 identical over 7 bases. Germline V gene data show CDR1 as LNHDA and CDR2 as SQIVND (reference sequence). CDR3 length: 14 residues. The J segment lost 3 bases and the V segment lost 6 bases, leaving 7 bases of the junction unmatched.

In its sample, this clonotype was seen a few times. The V gene is TRBV6-2 or TRBV6-3, the J gene TRBJ1-1, with unresolved D. This CDR3 has 13 residues. Trimming stripped 5 bases from V and 3 bases from J, with 10 bases between. Germline values: CDR1 MNHEY, CDR2 SVGEGT. CDR3 residues: CASSDNGDTEAFF. The CDR3 coding sequence is TGTGCCAGCAGTGATAATGGAGACACTGAAGCTTTCTTT.

This clonotype was recorded at least ten times. The chain carries TRBV6-2 or TRBV6-3 and TRBJ2-3; no clear D. Trimming took 5 bases from V and 1 from J, leaving 16 bases between them. Germline CDR1 reads MNHEY; CDR2 reads SVGEGT. This CDR3 has 16 amino acids. CDR3 sequence reads: CASSLSGRPGTDTQYF. The CDR3 coding sequence is TGTGCCAGCAGTCTATCTGGGCGCCCAGGCACAGATACGCAGTATTTT.

V is TRBV12-3 or TRBV12-4 and J is TRBJ2-5; tentatively, D is TRBD2 (5 bases). V was clipped by 10 bases and J by 13 bases, with 31 bases between them. The CDR3 covers 15 residues. CDR3 bases: TGTGCCACCGCCAGCGGAGGATACGGCAAAAACATTCCGTACTTC. Its translation: CATASGGYGKNIPYF.

This clonotype was observed at least ten times. The chain couples TRBV12-3 or TRBV12-4 to TRBJ1-2, with 9 bases fitting TRBD1. Trimming took 2 bases from V and 8 from J; bases not matched to a gene: 9. This CDR3 contains 15 residues. The CDR3 sequence is CASSLSGTGREGYTF. The CDR3 DNA reads TGTGCCAGCAGTTTAAGCGGGACAGGGCGAGAGGGCTACACCTTC.

This clonotype has a handful of counts. The chain employs TRBV18 and TRBJ1-5; possible D gene TRBD1, 6 bases. V was shortened by 6 bases and J by 2 bases, with 11 bases between the two germline ends. This CDR3 spans 14 amino acids. Germline CDR1 and CDR2: KGHSH and LQKENI. The CDR3 protein is CASSRDIGNQPQHF. The CDR3 DNA follows: TGTGCCAGCTCTCGGGACATTGGCAATCAGCCCCAGCATTTT.

As for this clonotype: At one end the junction does not follow the germline gene, possibly because of a read error. The CDR3 DNA is TGCGCCAGCAGCTTAAGACAGGGGGATTCACCCCCCCACTTT. Protein: CASSLRQGDSPPHF. The chain links TRBV5-1 to TRBJ1-6, with 9 bases fitting TRBD1. This CDR3 comprises 14 residues. The germline CDR1 and CDR2 sequences are SGHRS and YFSETQ. Full variable domain (rest looked up from reference TRBV5-1 and TRBJ1-6): KAGVTQTPRYLIKTRGQQVTLSCSPISGHRSVSWYQQTPGQGLQFLFEYFSETQRNKGNFPGRFSGRQFSNSRSEMNVSTLELGDSALYLCASSLRQGDSPPHFGNGTRLTVT.

This clonotype was detected many times. The genes are TRBV3-1 and TRBJ2-1, with 7 bases aligning to TRBD2. Germline loops: CDR1 LGHDT, CDR2 YNNKEL (reference sequence). Trimming at V came to 3 bases and at J to 9 bases, leaving 8 bases not matched to a gene. The CDR3 runs to 14 residues. The CDR3 nucleotides read TGTGCCAGCAGCCAGGGGGGGTTCTCCGGTGAGCAGTTCTTC. Translating it yields CASSQGGFSGEQFF.

This clonotype was observed a handful of times. This may arise from a read error, as a much more abundant clone is one base away. The chain joins TRBV7-9 to TRBJ2-1; tentatively, D is TRBD1 (6 bases). Trimming stripped 4 bases from V and 5 bases from J, with 12 bases between. The CDR3 is 14 residues long. CDR1 and CDR2 (germline): SEHNR, FQNEAQ (reference sequence). CDR3 coding DNA: TGTGCCAGCAGCTGCCAGGGGATGAACAATGAGCAGTTCTTC. Translated: CASSCQGMNNEQFF.

Remarks on this clonotype: One end of the junction varies from germline; a read error may be responsible. The chain employs TRBV5-1 and TRBJ2-7, with TRBD1 identical over 7 bases. The J call is in doubt because the DNA end fits TRBJ2-5 better. CDR1 is SGHRS and CDR2 is YFSETQ in the germline V gene. The CDR3 length is 15 residues. Here the CDR3 reads CVSSSQTGETETQYF. The CDR3 coding sequence is TGCGTCAGCAGCTCCCAAACAGGGGAGACGGAGACCCAGTACTTC.

This clonotype was seen only once. V gene TRBV5-4 combines with J gene TRBJ2-5, with 9 bases aligning to TRBD2. Trimming removed 4 bases from V and 3 bases from J; junction bases left unmatched: 10. Germline CDR1 and CDR2: SGHNT and YYREEE (reference sequence). CDR3 size: 16 residues. As DNA, the CDR3 is TGTGCCAGCAGCAACCTAGCGGGGCCCTCGGAAGAGACCCAGTACTTC. It translates to CASSNLAGPSEETQYF.

On this clonotype itself: One base away lies a much larger clone, so this may be a sequencing read error. The chain combines TRBV7-9 with TRBJ2-7; D is possibly TRBD1 (6 bases). V lost 4 bases and J lost 7, with 20 bases in between. This CDR3 has 15 amino acids. In germline, CDR1 is SEHNR, CDR2 FQNEAQ (reference sequence). CDR3 bases: TGTGCCAGCAGCTCTTCCGGGACATCCTACAATGAGCAGTACTTC. It is translated as CASSSSGTSYNEQYF.

This clonotype was seen ten or more times. The V call is TRBV4-2, the J call TRBJ2-1; D is unclear. Germline V gene data show CDR1 as LGHNA and CDR2 as YNFKEQ. The CDR3 has 15 amino acids. V lost 0 bases and J lost 7, with 13 bases in between. CDR3 DNA sequence: TGTGCCAGCAGCCAAGATTTATTAAGGCGGAATGAGCAGTTCTTC. The encoded protein is CASSQDLLRRNEQFF.

The table lists this clonotype with many counts. This chain uses TRBV5-1 with TRBJ2-7; a possible D gene is TRBD1 (6 bases). V was pared by 0 bases and J by 2 bases, with 9 bases between. This CDR3 is 14 amino acids long. Germline lookup yields CDR1 SGHRS and CDR2 YFSETQ. CDR3 coding DNA: TGCGCCAGCAGCTTGGCCGGACAGCCCTACGAGCAGTACTTC. Protein: CASSLAGQPYEQYF.

The chain joins TRBV6-5 to TRBJ2-1; D might be TRBD1 (6 bases). CDR1 and CDR2 (germline): MNHEY, SVGAGI. V shed 0 bases and J shed 10 bases, with 19 bases lying between them. There are 16 residues in the CDR3. The CDR3 bases are TGTGCCAGCAGTTACTCAGCACCGACACAGGGCCACGAGCAGTTCTTC. Its protein product is CASSYSAPTQGHEQFF.

In this sample, this clonotype turned up a few times. The DNA of the CDR3 is TGTGCCAGCAGCGTAGTTGGGACAGGGAACACTGAAGCTTTCTTT. Encoded protein: CASSVVGTGNTEAFF. The chain has TRBV9 and TRBJ1-1; 8 positions agree with TRBD1. The CDR3 spans 15 residues. Germline V gene sequence: CDR1 SGDLS, CDR2 YYNGEE. With V trimmed by 0 bases and J by 1 base, 2 bases remained unmatched.

With respect to this clonotype: One junction end disagrees with the germline gene, perhaps due to a read error. This chain uses TRBV19 with TRBJ2-2; 11 nucleotides match TRBD2. The CDR3 totals 15 residues. CDR1 and CDR2 from the germline V gene are LNHDA and SQIVND (reference sequence). The CDR3: CASSPGLAATEELFF. CDR3 sequence (DNA): TGTGCCAGTAGTCCGGGACTAGCGGCCACCGAGGAGCTGTTTTTT.

This clonotype was recorded at least ten times. The chain links TRBV6-2 or TRBV6-3 to TRBJ1-5; 7 nucleotides match TRBD1. Trimming removed 4 bases from V and 4 bases from J; junction bases left unmatched: 4. The CDR3 is 14 amino acids. CDR1 MNHEY and CDR2 SVGEGT come from the germline V gene. CDR3 bases: TGTGCCAGCAGTTCAGGGGGTCGGAATCAGCCCCAGCATTTT. It specifies CASSSGGRNQPQHF.

This clonotype was seen at least ten times. The J gene is TRBJ1-2, the V gene TRBV5-6, with 7 bases that match TRBD1. CDR1 and CDR2 (germline): SGHDT, YYEEEE. Germline trimming cut 3 bases from V and 2 bases from J; bases unmatched to any gene: 13. This CDR3 has 17 amino acids. The CDR3 DNA follows: TGTGCCAGCAGCTCGGACAGGACGCATACCATAAACTATGGCTACACCTTC. This sequence encodes CASSSDRTHTINYGYTF. The whole variable domain, filled in from reference TRBV5-6 and TRBJ1-2, reads DAGVTQSPTHLIKTRGQQVTLRCSPKSGHDTVSWYQQALGQGPQFIFQYYEEEERQRGNFPDRFSGHQFPNYSSELNVNALLLGDSALYLCASSSDRTHTINYGYTFGSGTRLTVV.

The chain employs TRBV12-3 or TRBV12-4 and TRBJ1-2; D may be TRBD1 (5 bases). Trimming removed 1 base from V and 6 bases from J, with 15 bases in between. This CDR3 has 15 residues. CDR3 DNA: TGTGCCAGCAGTTTAGGCACATCCCCGGGGCATGGCTACACCTTC. Translation gives CASSLGTSPGHGYTF.

The chain carries TRBV20-1 and TRBJ2-3; D is uncertain. Per the germline V gene, CDR1 is DFQATT and CDR2 is SNEGSKA (reference sequence). With 1 base removed from V and 4 bases from J, the gap between germline ends came to 12 bases. There are 14 residues in the CDR3. CDR3 loop: CSARGSSKADTQYF. The CDR3 coding sequence is TGCAGTGCTAGAGGCAGCAGTAAGGCAGATACGCAGTATTTT.

This clonotype was counted between two and nine times. This chain connects TRBV13 to TRBJ1-2; no clear D gene. Germline values: CDR1 PRHDT, CDR2 FYEKMQ (reference sequence). CDR3 length: 14 residues. Trimming cost V 4 bases and J 4 bases, with 13 bases left between them. The CDR3 region is CASSSYTAVYGYTF. The CDR3 coding sequence is TGTGCCAGCAGCTCCTACACAGCAGTCTATGGCTACACCTTC.

V is TRBV29-1 and J is TRBJ1-5, with 7 bases fitting TRBD1. CDR1 SQVTM and CDR2 ANQGSEA come from the germline V gene. With 6 bases clipped from V and 3 bases from J, the junction kept 5 bases outside the gene matches. This CDR3 region has 13 residues. The CDR3: CSVGTANNQPQHF. In DNA form, the CDR3 reads TGCAGCGTGGGGACAGCCAACAATCAGCCCCAGCATTTT. The complete variable domain, with remaining parts taken from reference TRBV29-1 and TRBJ1-5, reads SAVISQKPSRDICQRGTSLTIQCQVDSQVTMMFWYRQQPGQSLTLIATANQGSEATYESGFVIDKFPISRPNLTFSTLTVSNMSPEDSSIYLCSVGTANNQPQHFGDGTRLSIL.

This clonotype was seen repeatedly, ten times or more. DNA for the CDR3: TGTGCCAGCACCCCCCCGACAGGGTCTGGCAATGAGCAGTTCTTC. Its translation is CASTPPTGSGNEQFF. This sequence joins TRBV6-5 and TRBJ2-1; 7 bases map to TRBD1. This CDR3 is built from 15 residues. The J segment lost 6 bases and the V segment lost 7 bases, leaving 12 bases of the junction unmatched. Germline-derived CDR1 and CDR2 are MNHEY and SVGAGI.

The chain joins TRBV12-3 or TRBV12-4 to TRBJ2-4, with D tentatively TRBD1 (6 bases). V was trimmed by 8 bases and J by 0 bases, leaving 8 bases between them. This CDR3 is 13 amino acids long. Written as DNA, the CDR3 is TGTGCCAGCGGGACAAGAGCCAAAAACATTCAGTACTTC. Translation gives CASGTRAKNIQYF.

The chain's CDR3 is CASLGGGSSYNEQYF. CDR3 in DNA: TGTGCCAGCTTAGGAGGAGGCAGCTCCTACAATGAGCAGTACTTC. This rearrangement joins TRBV7-8 to TRBJ2-1; D may be TRBD2 (5 bases). The J call is in doubt because the DNA end fits TRBJ2-7 better. The CDR3 spans 15 residues. Germline V lookup: CDR1 SGHVS, CDR2 FQNEAQ.